Listed below are T cell receptor beta chains from one sample, sequenced in a study of cytomegalovirus exposure and HLA in healthy donors. Using immunoSEQ multiplex PCR, the repertoire was profiled, and TCRdb retains in-frame clones only, with some absent. The data show roughly 150,000 clones, with roughly 84% seen just once and 2.5% held by the top ten. The sample was PBMCs. Receptors were obtained from a man aged 25 to 40 in good health and CMV-seropositive. Each CDR3 is given without its conserved first and last residue.

V	J	CDR3
TRBV21-1	TRBJ2-7	ASSKDGTGISYEQY
TRBV5-1	TRBJ1-5	ASSVQGNQPQH
TRBV19	TRBJ1-4	ASSRKGLNNEKLF
TRBV7-9	TRBJ2-1	ASSNTRLASVNEQF
TRBV4-1	TRBJ1-4	ASSQRGTNEKLF
TRBV7-9	TRBJ2-1	SSSVPGLAGGTIVDEQF
TRBV25-1	TRBJ1-1	ASSDGGSEAF
TRBV6-5	TRBJ1-1	ASSYIREGAPEAF
TRBV4-2	TRBJ1-2	ASSHVGGVGGYT
TRBV15	TRBJ2-3	ATSRGSGVKPDTQY
TRBV27	TRBJ2-4	ASSLIQGGAKNIQY
TRBV29-1	TRBJ1-2	SVDPPGGGGYT
TRBV15	TRBJ1-3	ATSLNGFSGNTIY
TRBV7-3	TRBJ2-3	ASSLGREPDTQY
TRBV14	TRBJ2-5	ASSQLQGQNLLETQY
TRBV6-6	TRBJ2-3	ASSYSGQGTDTQY
TRBV7-9	TRBJ2-1	ASSLLLAGVESDEQF
TRBV7-2	TRBJ1-2	ASSTRLGQPGYT